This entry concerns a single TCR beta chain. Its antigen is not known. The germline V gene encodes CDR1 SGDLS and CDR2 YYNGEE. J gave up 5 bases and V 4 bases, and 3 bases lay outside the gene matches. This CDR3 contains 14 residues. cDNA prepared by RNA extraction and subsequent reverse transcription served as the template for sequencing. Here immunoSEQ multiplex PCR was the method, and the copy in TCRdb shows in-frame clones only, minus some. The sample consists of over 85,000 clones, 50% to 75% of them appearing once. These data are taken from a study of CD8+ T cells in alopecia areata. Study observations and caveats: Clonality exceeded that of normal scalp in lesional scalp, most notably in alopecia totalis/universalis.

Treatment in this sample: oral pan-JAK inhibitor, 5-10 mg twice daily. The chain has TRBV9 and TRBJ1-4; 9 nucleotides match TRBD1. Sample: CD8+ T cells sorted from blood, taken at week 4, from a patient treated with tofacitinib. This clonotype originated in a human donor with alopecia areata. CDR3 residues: CASSPGQGNEKLFF. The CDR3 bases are TGTGCCAGCAGCCCTGGACAGGGGAATGAAAAACTGTTTTTT.